The TCR beta chain described here comes from a study of untreated major depressive disorder. Study-level points and caveats: Compared with controls, depressed patients showed more TRBV05-01 (Vbeta 5.1) usage in CD4+ T cells.

Profiling relied on immunoSEQ multiplex PCR, and the TCRdb table lists in-frame clones only, not all of them. The repertoire consists of some 27,000 clones, with 91% occurring once and the leading ten covering roughly 0.7%. After removal of 1 base from V and 4 bases from J, the junction contained 2 bases not matched to a gene. The CDR3 is made up of 15 amino acids. Germline CDR1 and CDR2: MNHEY and SMNVEV (reference sequence). Worth noting for this clone: Its cognate antigen is unknown.

The sequencing sample was made of CD4+ T cells from PBMCs. The clonotype comes from a woman aged 25 to 39 with major depressive disorder. V usage is TRBV27 and J usage is TRBJ1-1; 11 bases align to TRBD1. The CDR3: CASSLLGTGGTEAFF. The CDR3 DNA sequence: TGTGCCAGCAGTTTATTAGGGACAGGGGGCACTGAAGCTTTCTTT.